The 5 T cell receptor beta chains in this list originate from one sample, sequenced in a study of control samples from healthy donors and cancer patients. Clones were sequenced by immunoSEQ multiplex PCR, and TCRdb holds only the in-frame ones, with some missing. The sample holds under 40,000 clones, over 70% seen once. Sequences were obtained from PBMCs. These receptors were taken from a woman aged 60-75 years with lung cancer.

V usage is TRBV10-2 and J usage is TRBJ1-2; no firm D call. Trimming took off 0 bases at V and 6 bases at J, with 8 bases between the two ends. Germline CDR1 and CDR2: WSHSY and SAAADI. The CDR3 totals 13 residues. CDR3 region: CASSESGGNGYTF. DNA for the CDR3: TGCGCCAGCAGTGAGTCTGGAGGGAATGGCTACACCTTC.

This chain joins TRBV30 and TRBJ2-7; D might be TRBD1 (6 bases). Between the trimmed V and J ends, which lost 2 bases and 7 bases, there was a span of 12 bases. Germline CDR1 reads GTSNPN; CDR2 reads SVGIG (reference sequence). This CDR3 contains 12 residues. The CDR3 spells CAWSPGAREQYF. CDR3 in DNA: TGTGCCTGGAGTCCAGGGGCGCGGGAGCAGTACTTC.

The V call is TRBV7-2, the J call TRBJ1-2, with D possibly being TRBD1 (6 bases). Germline V gene sequence: CDR1 SGHTA, CDR2 FQGNSA. V shed 5 bases and J shed 4 bases, with 14 bases lying between them. This CDR3 spans 14 amino acids. The CDR3: CASSHLFRGYGYTF. In nucleotides, the CDR3 is TGTGCCAGCAGCCACCTGTTCAGGGGCTATGGCTACACCTTC.

V usage is TRBV29-1 and J usage is TRBJ1-5; the D is unclear. V was cut by 3 bases and J by 2 bases, with 17 bases left in between. The CDR3 covers 16 residues. Looked up from germline, CDR1 is SQVTM and CDR2 is ANQGSEA. The CDR3 is CSVDLTLAGRNQPQHF. CDR3 nucleotide sequence: TGCAGCGTTGACTTGACTTTGGCAGGCCGCAATCAGCCCCAGCATTTT.

The CDR3 sequence: CSVEVAGGTEAFF. In DNA form, the CDR3 reads TGCAGCGTTGAAGTGGCAGGGGGCACTGAAGCTTTCTTT. The chain combines TRBV29-1 with TRBJ1-1, with 7 bases matching TRBD1. From germline, CDR1 is SQVTM and CDR2 ANQGSEA. The V segment lost 1 base and the J segment 4 bases; nucleotides outside the gene matches: 3. The CDR3 is 13 amino acids.